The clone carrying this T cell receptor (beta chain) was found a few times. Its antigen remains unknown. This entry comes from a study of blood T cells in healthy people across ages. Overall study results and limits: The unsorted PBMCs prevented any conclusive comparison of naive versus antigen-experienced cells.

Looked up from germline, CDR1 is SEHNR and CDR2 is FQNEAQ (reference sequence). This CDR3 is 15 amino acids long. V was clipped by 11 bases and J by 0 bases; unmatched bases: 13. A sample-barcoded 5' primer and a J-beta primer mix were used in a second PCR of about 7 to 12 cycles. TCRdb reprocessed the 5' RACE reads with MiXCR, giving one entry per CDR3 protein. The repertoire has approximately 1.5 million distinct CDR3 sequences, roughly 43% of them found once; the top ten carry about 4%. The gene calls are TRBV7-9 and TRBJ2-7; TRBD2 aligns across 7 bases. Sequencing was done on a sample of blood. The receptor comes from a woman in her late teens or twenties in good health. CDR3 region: CALAGLAVSSYEQYF. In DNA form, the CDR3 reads TGTGCCCTTGCTGGCCTAGCGGTTTCCTCCTACGAGCAGTACTTC.